The 14 T cell receptor beta chains in this list originate from one sample, sequenced in a study of cytomegalovirus exposure and HLA in healthy donors. Primers for the PCR totalled 60 Vbeta and 13 Jbeta. Assay: immunoSEQ multiplex PCR; the TCRdb copy retains only in-frame clones and omits some. The table has about 82,000 clones, roughly 80% seen once. The material sequenced was PBMCs. Every receptor here comes from a human donor in good health.

The CDR3 sequence is CASSFGGRYEQYF. The DNA of the CDR3 is TGCGCCAGCAGCTTCGGGGGGAGGTACGAGCAGTACTTC. The rearrangement joins TRBV5-1 to TRBJ2-7, with 7 bases fitting TRBD2. The trim removed 2 bases at V and 4 bases at J, leaving 3 bases unmatched. CDR3 size: 13 residues. CDR1 and CDR2 from the germline V gene are SGHRS and YFSETQ.

V gene TRBV6-5 combines with J gene TRBJ1-6; maybe TRBD1 (6 bases). The CDR3 spans 13 residues. V was trimmed by 6 bases and J by 5 bases, leaving 8 bases between them. In germline, CDR1 is MNHEY, CDR2 SVGAGI. CDR3 in amino acids: CASSRTDNSPLHF. The CDR3 region has the DNA TGTGCCAGCAGCCGGACAGATAATTCACCCCTCCACTTT.

This clone was recorded once. This chain links TRBV5-1 with TRBJ1-6; the D gene is possibly TRBD1 (5 bases). This CDR3 has 15 residues. The germline CDR1 and CDR2 sequences are SGHRS and YFSETQ. Trimming pared 0 bases from V and 8 bases from J, leaving 12 bases between. The CDR3 DNA sequence: TGCGCCAGCAGCTTGGAAACAGGAGCCTATTCACCCCTCCACTTT. Its translation is CASSLETGAYSPLHF.

The chain links TRBV30 to TRBJ1-1; D ambiguous. Germline-derived CDR1 and CDR2 are GTSNPN and SVGIG (reference sequence). The CDR3 has 14 amino acids. Deletions cut 0 bases from V and 7 bases from J, with 15 bases between. Here the CDR3 DNA reads TGTGCCTGGAGTGTAGAATACTCCACCGATGAAGCTTTCTTT. It codes for CAWSVEYSTDEAFF.

The chain combines TRBV6-5 with TRBJ1-1; D is ambiguous. V lost 0 bases to trimming and J lost 4 bases, with 9 bases between them. The CDR3 spans 14 residues. CDR1 and CDR2 (germline): MNHEY, SVGAGI. CDR3 sequence reads: CASSYSGLGTEAFF. DNA of the CDR3: TGTGCCAGCAGTTACTCGGGCCTTGGCACTGAAGCTTTCTTT.

The rearrangement links TRBV9 to TRBJ2-2, with 7 bases aligning to TRBD1. The junction had 14 bases not matched to a gene; V was cut back by 5 bases and J by 4 bases. CDR1 is SGDLS, CDR2 YYNGEE, per germline. This CDR3 region has 17 residues. The CDR3 nucleotides are TGTGCCAGCAGGGAGTCCGGGACAGCGCCTGGCACCGGGGAGCTGTTTTTT. This translates into CASRESGTAPGTGELFF.

The genes are TRBV4-3 and TRBJ2-1; TRBD2 matches 11 bases. The CDR3 runs 17 residues. CDR1 and CDR2 from the germline V gene are LGHNA and YSLEER. V dropped 1 base and J dropped 1; count of bases not matched to a gene: 3. The CDR3 spells CASSQVSGGGSYNEQFF. CDR3 DNA sequence: TGCGCCAGCAGCCAAGTTAGCGGGGGGGGTTCCTACAATGAGCAGTTCTTC.

CDR3 sequence: CASSPLDRRVTQYF. CDR3 coding DNA: TGTGCCAGCAGCCCCTTGGACAGGCGGGTTACGCAGTATTTT. The chain carries TRBV7-9 and TRBJ2-3; 7 nucleotides line up with TRBD1. The CDR3 runs 14 residues. The germline gives CDR1 SEHNR, CDR2 FQNEAQ (reference sequence). V lost 5 bases to trimming and J lost 8 bases; unmatched junction nucleotides: 10.

This chain links TRBV2 with TRBJ1-2, with D tentatively TRBD1 (6 bases). The V end was cut by 5 bases, the J end by 3 bases, with 10 bases between. CDR1 and CDR2 (germline): SNHLY, FYNNEI. This CDR3 is built from 13 residues. The DNA of the CDR3 is TGTGCCAGCAGTACGGACAGCGACTATGGCTACACCTTC. Amino acids: CASSTDSDYGYTF. Complete variable domain (other parts from reference TRBV2 and TRBJ1-2): EPEVTQTPSHQVTQMGQEVILRCVPISNHLYFYWYRQILGQKVEFLVSFYNNEISEKSEIFDDQFSVERPDGSNFTLKIRSTKLEDSAMYFCASSTDSDYGYTFGSGTRLTVV.

This chain uses TRBV2 with TRBJ2-3; possibly TRBD1 for D (5 bases). Trimming pared 7 bases from V and 4 bases from J, leaving 18 bases between. This CDR3 has 15 amino acids. CDR1 is SNHLY and CDR2 is FYNNEI in the germline V gene. The CDR3 region is CASMPARVFPDTQYF. The CDR3 bases are TGTGCCAGCATGCCAGCCAGGGTTTTTCCAGATACGCAGTATTTT.

V usage is TRBV2 and J usage is TRBJ2-5; tentative D call: TRBD2 (5 bases). Trimming took off 6 bases at V and 4 bases at J, with 9 bases between the two ends. The CDR3 covers 12 residues. Germline V lookup: CDR1 SNHLY, CDR2 FYNNEI. The CDR3 loop is CASRLVGETQYF. The CDR3 DNA is TGTGCCAGCAGACTAGTGGGAGAGACCCAGTACTTC.

This chain connects TRBV11-2 to TRBJ2-7; D possibly corresponds to TRBD2 (6 bases). Per germline, CDR1 SGHAT and CDR2 FQNNGV. The ends were cut back, 2 bases at V and 2 bases at J, with 16 bases in the middle. There are 16 residues in the CDR3. The chain's CDR3 is CASSLRGKGTAYEQYF. The CDR3 nucleotides read TGTGCCAGCAGCTTACGGGGCAAGGGGACTGCCTACGAGCAGTACTTC.

This clone was observed a few times. V gene TRBV5-6 combines with J gene TRBJ2-3; D is perhaps TRBD1 (6 bases). The CDR3 totals 16 residues. The germline V gene encodes CDR1 SGHDT and CDR2 YYEEEE. Trimming cost V 3 bases and J 3 bases, with 17 bases left between them. The CDR3 here is CASSSWGLRGTDTQYF. The CDR3 region has the DNA TGTGCCAGCAGCTCGTGGGGGTTAAGGGGGACAGATACGCAGTATTTT.

The gene calls are TRBV5-1 and TRBJ1-1; 7 nucleotides align to TRBD1. From germline, CDR1 is SGHRS and CDR2 YFSETQ. The length of the CDR3 is 16 residues. V dropped 1 base and J dropped 5; count of bases not matched to a gene: 11. CDR3 coding DNA: TGCGCCAGCAGCTTGAGGGGCAGGGGGACGAATACTGAAGCTTTCTTT. Encoded protein: CASSLRGRGTNTEAFF.